This TCR beta chain is drawn from a study of cytomegalovirus exposure and HLA in healthy donors. PCR involved 60 Vbeta and 13 Jbeta primers. Generated by immunoSEQ multiplex PCR, the TCRdb table keeps only in-frame clones and is missing some. This table has 150,000 to 200,000 clones, around 81% appearing once. Regarding this clone: The antigen remains unidentified.

Study observations and caveats: Further analysis was carried out later, and it showed several of the most significant clusters appearing linked to common viral pathogens. Accurate prediction of most subjects' HLA-A and HLA-B alleles from TCR beta sequences was reported.

CDR3 size: 13 residues. Germline values: CDR1 SNHLY, CDR2 FYNNEI. With V trimmed by 6 bases and J by 3 bases, 1 base remained unmatched. The TCR comes from a young woman in good health and CMV-seronegative. The sample was PBMCs. The rearrangement joins TRBV2 to TRBJ1-4; 7 bases fit TRBD1. CDR3 loop: CASRGQSNEKLFF. The CDR3, as DNA: TGTGCCAGCAGGGGACAGTCTAATGAAAAACTGTTTTTT.